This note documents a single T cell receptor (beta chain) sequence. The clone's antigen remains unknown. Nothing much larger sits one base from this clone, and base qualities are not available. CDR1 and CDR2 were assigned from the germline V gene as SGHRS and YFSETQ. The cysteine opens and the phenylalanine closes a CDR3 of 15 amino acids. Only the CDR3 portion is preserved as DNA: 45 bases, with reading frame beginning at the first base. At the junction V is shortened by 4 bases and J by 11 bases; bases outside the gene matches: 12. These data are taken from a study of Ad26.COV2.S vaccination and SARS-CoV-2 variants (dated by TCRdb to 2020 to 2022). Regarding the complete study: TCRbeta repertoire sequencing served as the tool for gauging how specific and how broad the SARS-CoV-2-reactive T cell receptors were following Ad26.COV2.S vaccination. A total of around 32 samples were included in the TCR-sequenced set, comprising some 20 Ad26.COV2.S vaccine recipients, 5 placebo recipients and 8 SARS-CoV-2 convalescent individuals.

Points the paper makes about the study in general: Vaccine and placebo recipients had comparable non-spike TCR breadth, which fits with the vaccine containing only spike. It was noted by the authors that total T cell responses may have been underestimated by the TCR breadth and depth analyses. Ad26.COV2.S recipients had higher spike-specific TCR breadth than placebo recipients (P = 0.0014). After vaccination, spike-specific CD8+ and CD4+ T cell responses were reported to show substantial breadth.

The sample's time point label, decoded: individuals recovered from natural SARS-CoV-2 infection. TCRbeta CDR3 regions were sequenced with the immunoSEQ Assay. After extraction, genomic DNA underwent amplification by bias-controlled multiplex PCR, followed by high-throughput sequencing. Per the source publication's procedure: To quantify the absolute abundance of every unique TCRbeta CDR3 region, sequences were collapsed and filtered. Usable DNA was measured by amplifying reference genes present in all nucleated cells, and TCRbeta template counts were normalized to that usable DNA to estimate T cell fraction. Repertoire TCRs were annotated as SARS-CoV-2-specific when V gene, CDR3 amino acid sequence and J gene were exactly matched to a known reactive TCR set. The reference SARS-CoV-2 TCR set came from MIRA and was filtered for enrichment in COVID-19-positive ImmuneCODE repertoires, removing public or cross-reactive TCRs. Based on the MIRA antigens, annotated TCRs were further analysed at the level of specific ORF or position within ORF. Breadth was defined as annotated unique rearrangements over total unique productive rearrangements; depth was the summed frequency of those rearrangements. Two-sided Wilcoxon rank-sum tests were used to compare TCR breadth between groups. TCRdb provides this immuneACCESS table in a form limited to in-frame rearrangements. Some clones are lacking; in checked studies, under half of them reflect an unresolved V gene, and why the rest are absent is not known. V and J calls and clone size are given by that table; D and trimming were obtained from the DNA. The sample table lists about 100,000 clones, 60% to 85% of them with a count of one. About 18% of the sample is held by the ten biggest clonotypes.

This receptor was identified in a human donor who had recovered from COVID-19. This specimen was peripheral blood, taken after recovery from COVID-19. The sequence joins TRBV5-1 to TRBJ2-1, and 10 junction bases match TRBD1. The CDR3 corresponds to CASSPKRDRGSKQFF. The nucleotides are TGCGCCAGCAGCCCGAAACGGGACAGGGGAAGTAAGCAGTTCTTC.